The 19 T cell receptor beta chains presented below share a single source sample, sequenced in a study of cytomegalovirus exposure and HLA in healthy donors. PCR was performed using 60 Vbeta and 13 Jbeta primers. Clones were read by immunoSEQ multiplex PCR, and TCRdb kept only the in-frame ones, dropping some. The sample's table shows 50,000 to 75,000 clones. Sequenced sample: PBMCs. All receptors come from a young woman in good health and CMV-seronegative.

CDR3 DNA sequence: TGTGCCAGCAGCGAAATAGCGGGCTCCTACAATGAGCAGTTCTTC. This gives the protein CASSEIAGSYNEQFF. The chain combines TRBV9 with TRBJ2-1; 7 bases match TRBD2. This CDR3 spans 15 amino acids. J was trimmed by 0 bases and V by 3 bases; bases with no gene match: 3. Germline V lookup: CDR1 SGDLS, CDR2 YYNGEE. The full variable domain, in which reference TRBV9 and TRBJ2-1 provide the parts outside the CDR3, is DSGVTQTPKHLITATGQRVTLRCSPRSGDLSVYWYQQSLDQGLQFLIQYYNGEERAKGNILERFSAQQFPDLHSELNLSSLELGDSALYFCASSEIAGSYNEQFFGPGTRLTVL.

The rearrangement links TRBV25-1 to TRBJ1-2; 12 nucleotides agree with TRBD1. Germline CDR1 reads MGHDK; CDR2 reads SYGVNS. The CDR3 is 14 residues long. V trimming: 5 bases; J trimming: 8 bases; junction bases outside the gene matches: 6. Here the CDR3 reads CASSLRDRGHGYTF. DNA for the CDR3: TGTGCCAGCAGTCTGCGGGACAGGGGGCACGGCTACACCTTC.

V gene TRBV4-1 combines with J gene TRBJ1-5; no definite D call. The CDR3 consists of 15 residues. V was clipped by 7 bases and J by 4 bases, with 17 bases between them. From germline, CDR1 is MGHRA and CDR2 YSYEKL. The CDR3 DNA is TGCGCCAGCACCCTACACGACGGGGTAAATCAGCCCCAGCATTTT. Protein sequence: CASTLHDGVNQPQHF.

The chain links TRBV5-1 to TRBJ1-1, with D possibly being TRBD1 (5 bases). Germline V gene sequence: CDR1 SGHRS, CDR2 YFSETQ. This CDR3 contains 15 residues. V gave up 4 bases and J gave up 0 bases, with 13 bases separating them. CDR3 DNA sequence: TGCGCCAGCAGCCTCCAGGGTATTATGAACACTGAAGCTTTCTTT. Protein product: CASSLQGIMNTEAFF.

The rearrangement uses TRBV30 and TRBJ2-7; 10 bases map to TRBD1. Germline V lookup: CDR1 GTSNPN, CDR2 SVGIG (reference sequence). CDR3 size: 16 residues. After removal of 3 bases from V and 5 bases from J, the junction contained 13 bases not matched to a gene. The CDR3 DNA reads as TGTGCCTGGAGAGGTTATCGACAGGGGGCTGCCCACGAGCAGTACTTC. Translating it yields CAWRGYRQGAAHEQYF.

This rearrangement joins TRBV6-4 to TRBJ2-5; a weak D match, TRBD2 (6 bases). The germline V gene encodes CDR1 MRHNA and CDR2 SNTAGT. Trimming pared 8 bases from V and 3 bases from J, leaving 28 bases between. The CDR3 length is 18 residues. This chain's CDR3 is CASLPFQRSWRVEETQYF. Here the CDR3 DNA reads TGTGCCAGCCTCCCCTTTCAGCGGTCCTGGAGGGTGGAAGAGACCCAGTACTTC.

The chain couples TRBV5-1 to TRBJ2-1; tentative D call: TRBD1 (6 bases). The germline CDR1 and CDR2 sequences are SGHRS and YFSETQ. The V and J ends lost 0 bases and 6 bases respectively, with 10 bases between them. This CDR3 is built from 14 residues. The CDR3 DNA follows: TGCGCCAGCAGCTTGGACAGGGCTACCAATGAGCAGTTCTTC. Translating gives CASSLDRATNEQFF.

The chain is built from TRBV27 and TRBJ1-6; 12 nucleotides match TRBD1. Germline CDR1 is MNHEY and CDR2 is SMNVEV (reference sequence). V gave up 2 bases and J gave up 9 bases; unmatched junction bases: 5. CDR3 length equals 16 residues. The CDR3 DNA reads TGTGCCAGCAGTTTAGGGGACAGGGGGCTTGGTTCACCCCTCCACTTT. It yields the protein CASSLGDRGLGSPLHF.

The chain is built from TRBV19 and TRBJ2-1, with D tentatively TRBD1 (6 bases). The germline CDR1 and CDR2 sequences are LNHDA and SQIVND (reference sequence). The CDR3 totals 14 residues. Trimming pared 7 bases from V and 3 bases from J, leaving 13 bases between. This CDR3 reads CASKEQGFYNEQFF. CDR3 nucleotide sequence: TGTGCCAGTAAGGAACAGGGATTCTACAATGAGCAGTTCTTC. The complete variable domain, with remaining parts taken from reference TRBV19 and TRBJ2-1, reads DGGITQSPKYLFRKEGQNVTLSCEQNLNHDAMYWYRQDPGQGLRLIYYSQIVNDFQKGDIAEGYSVSREKKESFPLTVTSAQKNPTAFYLCASKEQGFYNEQFFGPGTRLTVL.

V is TRBV7-6 and J is TRBJ1-6; 9 bases map to TRBD1. V trimming: 6 bases; J trimming: 7 bases; junction bases outside the gene matches: 4. The CDR3 runs to 14 residues. The germline CDR1 and CDR2 sequences are SGHVS and FNYEAQ. The CDR3 DNA reads TGTGCCAGCAGTCATGGACAGGGGAATTCACCCCTCCACTTT. Its protein product is CASSHGQGNSPLHF.

The chain recombines TRBV2 with TRBJ1-3; 7 bases match TRBD1. The germline gives CDR1 SNHLY, CDR2 FYNNEI. The CDR3 sequence is 14 residues long. J was trimmed by 6 bases and V by 4 bases; bases with no gene match: 6. CDR3 sequence: CASSVMGQLNTIYF. DNA of the CDR3: TGTGCCAGCAGTGTGATGGGACAGCTAAACACCATATATTTT.

The chain has TRBV19 and TRBJ2-3, with D possibly being TRBD2 (5 bases). CDR3 length: 14 residues. Looked up from germline, CDR1 is LNHDA and CDR2 is SQIVND (reference sequence). The germline V and J ends were trimmed by 5 bases and 7 bases, with 16 bases remaining between them. The CDR3 bases are TGTGCCAGTAGTCTCCGGGATTCGCCTAATACGCAGTATTTT. It yields the protein CASSLRDSPNTQYF.

The rearrangement joins TRBV2 to TRBJ2-7, with 8 bases that match TRBD2. Germline V lookup: CDR1 SNHLY, CDR2 FYNNEI. Losses at the gene ends were 6 bases for V and 0 bases for J; bases not matched to a gene: 7. The CDR3 length is 15 residues. In DNA, the CDR3 is TGTGCCAGCAGCGCGAGCGGGAGTGCCTCCTACGAGCAGTACTTC. As protein: CASSASGSASYEQYF.

The V call is TRBV11-3, the J call TRBJ2-1, with 11 bases fitting TRBD2. From germline, CDR1 is SGHNT and CDR2 YENEEA. The CDR3 is 18 residues long. The V gene end was trimmed by 1 base and the J gene end by 8 bases; junction bases not matched to a gene: 13. CDR3 region: CASSLAGGGTSGTDEQFF. Written as DNA, the CDR3 is TGTGCCAGCAGCTTAGCTGGGGGGGGGACTAGCGGTACGGATGAGCAGTTCTTC.

V is TRBV5-4 and J is TRBJ2-7; 10 bases fit TRBD2. The CDR3 is 15 residues long. The germline gives CDR1 SGHNT, CDR2 YYREEE (reference sequence). The J segment lost 2 bases and the V segment lost 4 bases, leaving 6 bases of the junction unmatched. CDR3 region: CASSDTSGKTYEQYF. CDR3 DNA sequence: TGTGCCAGCAGCGATACTAGCGGGAAAACCTACGAGCAGTACTTC. The whole variable domain, filled in from reference TRBV5-4 and TRBJ2-7, reads ETGVTQSPTHLIKTRGQQVTLRCSSQSGHNTVSWYQQALGQGPQFIFQYYREEENGRGNFPPRFSGLQFPNYSSELNVNALELDDSALYLCASSDTSGKTYEQYFGPGTRLTVT.

The chain carries TRBV29-1 and TRBJ1-1; 7 bases are a match to TRBD1. The ends lost 0 bases at V and 1 base at J; junction bases unmatched: 5. The CDR3 is 15 residues long. Germline values: CDR1 SQVTM, CDR2 ANQGSEA. This chain's CDR3 is CSVEEVGTENTEAFF. CDR3 bases: TGCAGCGTTGAAGAAGTCGGGACAGAGAACACTGAAGCTTTCTTT.

J is TRBJ2-7 and V is TRBV6-6; D is undetermined. This CDR3 region has 13 residues. CDR1 and CDR2 from the germline V gene are MNHNY and SVGAGI (reference sequence). V lost 10 bases, J lost 0 bases, and 13 bases lay in between. CDR3 DNA: TGTGCCACCCGAGGCAGCAGCTCCTACGAGCAGTACTTC. Its translation: CATRGSSSYEQYF.

The chain couples TRBV7-2 to TRBJ2-7; a weak D match, TRBD2 (5 bases). CDR3 length: 14 residues. The V end lost 5 bases, the J end lost 4 bases, and 15 bases lay between the germline ends. Germline CDR1 is SGHTA and CDR2 is FQGNSA. The CDR3 DNA sequence: TGTGCCAGCAGCCCCCGGGCGGGTACATACGAGCAGTACTTC. It specifies CASSPRAGTYEQYF.

The chain employs TRBV7-9 and TRBJ2-1; D gene uncertain. CDR1 and CDR2 from the germline V gene are SEHNR and FQNEAQ (reference sequence). Deletions cut 2 bases from V and 0 bases from J, with 2 bases between. This CDR3 has 13 residues. In nucleotides, the CDR3 is TGTGCCAGCAGCTTATACTCCTACAATGAGCAGTTCTTC. Its protein product is CASSLYSYNEQFF. Full variable domain (outside the CDR3, taken from reference TRBV7-9 and TRBJ2-1): DTGVSQNPRHKITKRGQNVTFRCDPISEHNRLYWYRQTLGQGPEFLTYFQNEAQLEKSRLLSDRFSAERPKGSFSTLEIQRTEQGDSAMYLCASSLYSYNEQFFGPGTRLTVL.